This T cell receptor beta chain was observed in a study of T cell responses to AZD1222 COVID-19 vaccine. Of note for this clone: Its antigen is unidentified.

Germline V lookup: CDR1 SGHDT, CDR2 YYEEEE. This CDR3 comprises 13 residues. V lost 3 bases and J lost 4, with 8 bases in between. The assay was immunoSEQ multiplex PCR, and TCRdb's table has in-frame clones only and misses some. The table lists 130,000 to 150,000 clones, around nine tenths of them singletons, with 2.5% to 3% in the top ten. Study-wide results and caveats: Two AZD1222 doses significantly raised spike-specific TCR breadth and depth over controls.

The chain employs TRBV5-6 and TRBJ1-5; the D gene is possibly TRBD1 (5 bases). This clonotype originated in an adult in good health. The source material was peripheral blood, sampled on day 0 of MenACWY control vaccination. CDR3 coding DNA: TGTGCCAGCAGCTCGAACAGGAATCAGCCCCAGCATTTT. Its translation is CASSSNRNQPQHF.